This TCR beta chain was identified in a study of cytomegalovirus exposure and HLA in healthy donors. Whole-study context: There were roughly 120 million unique TCR beta sequences, drawn from around 180 million T cells, in an earlier analysis.

To note about this clone: Its antigen is unknown.

This CDR3 comprises 17 residues. The V end was cut by 2 bases, the J end by 6 bases, with 22 bases between. CDR1 is SGHDN and CDR2 is FVKESK in the germline V gene. Broader study findings: Later analysis showed TCR association rates varying by HLA locus, highest for DRB1 and lowest for HLA-C. The study reported that TCR beta sequences accurately predicted HLA-A and HLA-B alleles in most subjects.

The PCR was carried out with 60 Vbeta primers and 13 Jbeta primers. Sequenced by immunoSEQ multiplex PCR; TCRdb stores in-frame clones only, minus some. Of fewer than 130,000 clones listed, over 60% are singletons. This TCR came from a woman between 55 and 75 years old in good health and CMV-seropositive. J is TRBJ1-1 and V is TRBV14, with a tentative D call TRBD1 (5 bases). Material for sequencing was PBMCs. CDR3 in amino acids: CASSQIGRGPGVSEAFF. CDR3 bases: TGTGCCAGCAGCCAAATCGGAAGGGGTCCAGGAGTCTCTGAAGCTTTCTTT. The variable domain in full, completed from reference TRBV14 and TRBJ1-1, reads EAGVTQFPSHSVIEKGQTVTLRCDPISGHDNLYWYRRVMGKEIKFLLHFVKESKQDESGMPNNRFLAERTGGTYSTLKVQPAELEDSGVYFCASSQIGRGPGVSEAFFGQGTRLTVV.